The sequence of this TCR beta chain was determined in a study of cytomegalovirus exposure and HLA in healthy donors. Study outcomes and limitations: Cytomegalovirus-associated TCR beta chains were listed, numbering 150 to 200. Later, an analysis found that TCR clusters from the first cohort tended to co-occur in the 120 validation repertoires. Three of the chains that were CMV-associated were confirmed in vitro to be specific for CMV antigens.

Note on this clone: What it binds is unknown.

Method: immunoSEQ multiplex PCR; TCRdb's copy keeps in-frame clones and lacks some. Altogether 60,000 to 85,000 clones are present, around 94% being singletons, with the ten largest covering 1.5% to 1.8%. The sample consisted of PBMCs. This sequence was found in a man younger than 35 in good health and CMV-seropositive.

The CDR3 region is CASSLVGQGNTGELFF. CDR3 bases: TGTGCCAGCTCCCTCGTGGGACAGGGGAACACCGGGGAGCTGTTTTTT. The chain recombines TRBV18 with TRBJ2-2; 9 positions match TRBD1. The V segment lost 6 bases and the J segment 1 base; nucleotides outside the gene matches: 6. The CDR3 is made up of 16 amino acids. Germline V gene data show CDR1 as KGHSH and CDR2 as LQKENI.